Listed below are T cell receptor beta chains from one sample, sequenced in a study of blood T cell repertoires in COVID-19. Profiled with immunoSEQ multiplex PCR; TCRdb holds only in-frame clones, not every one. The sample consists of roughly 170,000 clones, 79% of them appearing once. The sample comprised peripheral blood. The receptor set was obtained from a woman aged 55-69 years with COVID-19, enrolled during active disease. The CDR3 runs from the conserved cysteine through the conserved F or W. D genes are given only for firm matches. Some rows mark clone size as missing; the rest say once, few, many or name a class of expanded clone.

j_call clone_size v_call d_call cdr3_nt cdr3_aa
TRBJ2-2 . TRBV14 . TGTGCCAGCAGCCAAGGAGTTGGCACCGGGGAGCTGTTTTTT CASSQGVGTGELFF
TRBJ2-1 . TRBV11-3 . TGTGCCAGCAGCTTAGGGGATTGGGGGGGCCTTAATGAGCAGTTCTTC CASSLGDWGGLNEQFF
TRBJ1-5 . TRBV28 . TGTGCCAGCAGTTTAATCCGGCGGTATCAGCCCCAGCATTTT CASSLIRRYQPQHF
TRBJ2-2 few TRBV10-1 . TGCGCCAGCAGTGAGTCGCAGGGCGCCGGGGAGCTGTTTTTT CASSESQGAGELFF
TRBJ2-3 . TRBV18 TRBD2 TGTGCCAGCTCACCGTTGGAGGGACTATCGACGCAGTATTTT CASSPLEGLSTQYF
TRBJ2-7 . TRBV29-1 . TGCAGCGTTCGGCTAGCGTGGGAGCAGTACTTC CSVRLAWEQYF
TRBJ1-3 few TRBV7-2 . TGTGCCAGCAGCTTAGCTTTTAGAAACACCATATATTTT CASSLAFRNTIYF
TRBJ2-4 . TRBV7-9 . TGTGCCAGCAGCGACCCGGAGGGAACCAAAAACATTCAGTACTTC CASSDPEGTKNIQYF
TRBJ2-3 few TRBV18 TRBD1 TGTGCCAGCTCACCGGGACAGGTGAGCACAGATACGCAGTATTTT CASSPGQVSTDTQYF
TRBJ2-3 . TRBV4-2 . TGTGCCAGCAGCCAAACTAGTGGGATTCGAGATACGCAGTATTTT CASSQTSGIRDTQYF
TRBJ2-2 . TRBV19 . TGTGCCAGTACAACAGACCCCAGGGCCGGGGAGCTGTTTTTT CASTTDPRAGELFF
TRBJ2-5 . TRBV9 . TGTGCCAGCAGCGTAGGTGCGGGGGCAGAGACCCAGTACTTC CASSVGAGAETQYF
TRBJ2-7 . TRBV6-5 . TGTGCCAGCAGTTCCGGTAGTAACAGGGCCGGACTCCCCTTGTACTTC CASSSGSNRAGLPLYF
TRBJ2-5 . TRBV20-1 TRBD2 TGCAGTGCTAGTTCGGGTGGGACTAGCGGGAGGCCCCAAGAGACCCAGTACTTC CSASSGGTSGRPQETQYF
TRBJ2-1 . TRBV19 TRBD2 TGTGCCAGTAGTATCCTAGCGGGGGACTACAATGAGCAGTTCTTC CASSILAGDYNEQFF
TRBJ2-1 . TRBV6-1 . TGTGCCAGCAGTGAATTACCAGGGGACAATGAGCAGTTCTTC CASSELPGDNEQFF